The rows below give T cell receptor beta chains drawn from one sample of a study of cytomegalovirus exposure and HLA in healthy donors. Assay: immunoSEQ multiplex PCR; the TCRdb copy retains only in-frame clones and omits some. The sample lists 130,000 or so clones, roughly 82% occurring once. Sequencing used PBMCs. These receptors originate from a woman aged 40-49 years in good health and CMV-seropositive. Each CDR3 is given with its conserved first and last residue. The D gene is left open where the match is weak. Not every row has a clone size; where given, it reads once, few, many or a size class.

D gene	V gene	clone size	J gene	CDR3 protein	CDR3 DNA
TRBD2	TRBV6-5	-	TRBJ2-2	CASSKGLGDFEELFF	TGTGCCAGCAGTAAGGGACTAGGCGACTTCGAGGAGCTGTTTTTT
-	TRBV7-2	-	TRBJ1-6	CASALAGSPLHF	TGTGCCAGCGCGTTGGCGGGTTCACCCCTCCACTTT
TRBD2	TRBV29-1	-	TRBJ2-3	CSVGSGGFDTQYF	TGCAGCGTTGGGAGCGGGGGGTTTGATACGCAGTATTTT
-	TRBV28	-	TRBJ2-5	CASSFGGRYQETQYF	TGTGCCAGCAGTTTCGGGGGACGTTACCAAGAGACCCAGTACTTC
-	TRBV6-5	-	TRBJ2-1	CASPSEFF	TGTGCCAGCCCTTCGGAGTTCTTC
TRBD1	TRBV2	-	TRBJ1-4	CAGRQGLNEKLFF	TGTGCCGGCAGACAGGGCTTAAATGAAAAACTGTTTTTT
TRBD2	TRBV4-1	few	TRBJ2-5	CASSRARSGGEETQYF	TGCGCCAGCAGCCGAGCACGTAGCGGGGGGGAAGAGACCCAGTACTTC
TRBD2	TRBV9	-	TRBJ2-6	CASSAPDGGVSGANVLTF	TGTGCCAGCAGCGCGCCGGACGGGGGGGTCTCTGGGGCCAACGTCCTGACTTTC
-	TRBV28	-	TRBJ2-7	CASSQGGTSYEQYF	TGTGCCAGCAGCCAAGGAGGGACTTCCTACGAGCAGTACTTC
TRBD1	TRBV4-2	-	TRBJ1-2	CASSQTGSGTVLNYGYTF	TGTGCCAGCAGCCAAACGGGTTCCGGGACAGTCCTTAACTATGGCTACACCTTC
TRBD1	TRBV9	-	TRBJ1-1	CASSVGGTGNTEAFF	TGTGCCAGCAGCGTAGGGGGGACAGGGAACACTGAAGCTTTCTTT
-	TRBV7-3	-	TRBJ1-1	CASSLTGRGSTEAFF	TGTGCCAGCAGCTTAACCGGAAGGGGCTCGACTGAAGCTTTCTTT
TRBD1	TRBV25-1	-	TRBJ2-4	CASSDGDSLSVPIQYF	TGTGCCAGCAGTGATGGGGACAGCCTATCAGTGCCCATTCAGTACTTC
-	TRBV6-5	-	TRBJ2-7	CASSYSGSGNEQYF	TGTGCCAGCAGTTACTCAGGTAGCGGCAACGAGCAGTACTTC
TRBD2	TRBV18	-	TRBJ2-5	CASSPGTSGRQETQYF	TGTGCCAGCTCACCTGGGACTAGCGGGAGGCAAGAGACCCAGTACTTC
-	TRBV2	once	TRBJ1-3	CASRDSSSGNTIYF	TGTGCCAGCAGGGACAGCAGCTCTGGAAACACCATATATTTT
TRBD1	TRBV19	-	TRBJ1-5	CASTSTGVQPQHF	TGTGCCAGTACCTCGACAGGGGTTCAGCCCCAGCATTTT
TRBD1	TRBV7-2	-	TRBJ1-2	CASSLGLGQGRDGYTF	TGTGCCAGCAGCTTAGGCCTTGGACAGGGAAGGGATGGCTACACCTTC
TRBD2	TRBV28	once	TRBJ2-7	CASSRLAGGPPYEQYF	TGTGCCAGCAGTCGACTAGCGGGAGGGCCCCCTTACGAGCAGTACTTC
TRBD2	TRBV19	-	TRBJ2-3	CASSILAGGPSTDTQYF	TGTGCCAGTAGTATACTAGCGGGGGGGCCTAGCACAGATACGCAGTATTTT
-	TRBV7-9	-	TRBJ2-7	CASSLASPYEQYF	TGTGCCAGCAGCTTGGCCAGTCCCTACGAGCAGTACTTC
TRBD1	TRBV7-3	few	TRBJ1-1	CASSLDRVSEAFF	TGTGCCAGCAGCTTAGACAGGGTCTCTGAAGCTTTCTTT